This passage covers 7 T cell receptor beta chains from one sample sequenced in a study of shared clonotypes between healthy human individuals. TCRdb's copy holds only in-frame clones and misses some; the assay was immunoSEQ multiplex PCR. Here the sample spans almost 700,000 clones, 92% being singletons. It was CD45RO-negative cells, positively selected for CCR7, that made up naive CD8 cells, with terminally differentiated effector memory CD45RA+ cells excluded. Sequenced: naive CD8+ T cells sorted from blood. The receptors were gathered from a man between 25 and 39 years old in good health.

The chain couples TRBV27 to TRBJ2-2, with 10 bases identical to TRBD1. With V trimmed by 6 bases and J by 3 bases, 10 bases remained unmatched. In germline, CDR1 is MNHEY, CDR2 SMNVEV (reference sequence). CDR3 length equals 17 residues. CDR3 nucleotide sequence: TGTGCCAGCAGAATAAAACCGGGACAGGGGCACACCGGGGAGCTGTTTTTT. Residues: CASRIKPGQGHTGELFF.

Note on this clone: The identical CDR3 is also encoded by other nucleotide sequences in the sample. The rearrangement links TRBV6-5 to TRBJ1-1; D remains ambiguous. Germline lookup yields CDR1 MNHEY and CDR2 SVGAGI. V was cut by 8 bases and J by 2 bases, with 3 bases left in between. This CDR3 is built from 10 residues. The CDR3: CASGNTEAFF. The CDR3 nucleotides are TGTGCCAGCGGAAACACTGAAGCTTTCTTT.

A note on this clone: The junction departs from the called germline gene at one end, perhaps through a read error. The gene calls are TRBV7-7 and TRBJ2-2, with 9 bases aligning to TRBD2. Per germline, CDR1 SSHAT and CDR2 FNYEAQ (reference sequence). This CDR3 region has 18 residues. CDR3 in amino acids: CASSSAPVNLAGFGELFF. The CDR3 coding sequence is TGTGCTAGCAGCTCCGCCCCCGTAAATCTAGCGGGGTTCGGGGAGCTGTTTTTT.

The genes are TRBV25-1 and TRBJ2-1, with D perhaps matching TRBD2 (5 bases). The V gene lost 5 bases and the J gene lost 4 bases, with 12 bases spanning the gap. The germline CDR1 and CDR2 sequences are MGHDK and SYGVNS. The CDR3 covers 14 residues. CDR3 coding DNA: TGTGCCAGCAGTCCCGGGAATAGTTACAATGAGCAGTTCTTC. This encodes CASSPGNSYNEQFF.

V usage is TRBV4-1 and J usage is TRBJ1-1; perhaps TRBD1 as D (5 bases). Trimming cost V 2 bases and J 5 bases, with 15 bases left between them. Germline V CDR1 and CDR2: MGHRA, YSYEKL. CDR3 length equals 15 residues. In DNA, the CDR3 is TGCGCCAGCAGCCAAAGATCCGGGGGGAAGACTGAAGCTTTCTTT. This sequence encodes CASSQRSGGKTEAFF.

V and J are TRBV7-9 and TRBJ2-7, with 7 bases that match TRBD2. V trimming: 6 bases; J trimming: 6 bases; junction bases outside the gene matches: 11. This CDR3 is 14 amino acids long. Germline V CDR1 and CDR2: SEHNR, FQNEAQ (reference sequence). The CDR3 protein is CASSPKTSWVEQYF. The CDR3, as DNA: TGTGCCAGCAGTCCTAAGACTAGCTGGGTCGAGCAGTACTTC. The full variable domain, its missing parts supplied by reference TRBV7-9 and TRBJ2-7, is DTGVSQNPRHKITKRGQNVTFRCDPISEHNRLYWYRQTLGQGPEFLTYFQNEAQLEKSRLLSDRFSAERPKGSFSTLEIQRTEQGDSAMYLCASSPKTSWVEQYFGPGTRLTVT.

The chain recombines TRBV7-9 with TRBJ2-1; no reliable D call. The germline CDR1 and CDR2 sequences are SEHNR and FQNEAQ (reference sequence). V was pared by 5 bases and J by 8 bases, with 10 bases between. CDR3 length equals 12 residues. The CDR3: CASSIETHEQFF. CDR3 DNA: TGTGCCAGCAGCATAGAGACCCATGAGCAGTTCTTC.